One and the same sample provided the 27 T cell receptor beta chains below, sequenced in a study of blood T cells in healthy people across ages. A second PCR of about 6 to 11 cycles used a sample-barcoded 5' primer and a J-beta primer mix. One entry per CDR3 protein results from TCRdb running MiXCR on the 5' RACE reads. The sample carries hundreds of thousands of distinct CDR3 sequences, less than 35% recorded once. Sequencing used blood. Source of these receptors: a woman of 80 years or more in good health.

This clonotype was found many times. The chain has TRBV6-5 and TRBJ2-5, with D possibly TRBD1 on 6 matching bases. Looked up from germline, CDR1 is MNHEY and CDR2 is SVGAGI. The CDR3 runs 15 residues. Trimming left V 6 bases short and J 1 base short, with 15 bases between. The chain's CDR3 is CASSRDTRLQETQYF. CDR3 bases: TGTGCCAGCAGCCGGGACACTAGACTCCAAGAGACCCAGTACTTC.

In this sample, this clonotype turned up once. This sequence joins TRBV7-9 and TRBJ2-7; D not resolved. Germline V lookup: CDR1 SEHNR, CDR2 FQNEAQ (reference sequence). Trimming shortened V by 5 bases and J by 9 bases, and 8 bases separated the two germline ends. The CDR3 consists of 10 residues. The CDR3 DNA is TGTGCCAGCAGCCCCCCGCGGCAGTACTTC. Amino acid sequence: CASSPPRQYF.

This chain uses TRBV7-8 with TRBJ1-2, with D maybe TRBD1 (5 bases). Trimming removed 2 bases at V and 3 bases at J, with 10 bases between. The CDR3 loop spans 14 amino acids. The germline V gene encodes CDR1 SGHVS and CDR2 FQNEAQ. This chain's CDR3 is CASSLFGRDYGYTF. The CDR3 nucleotides read TGTGCCAGCAGCTTATTCGGCAGGGACTATGGCTACACCTTC.

Many counts were recorded for this clonotype. Written as DNA, the CDR3 is TGTGCCAGCAGCCAGGAAGACAATGAGCAGTTCTTC. Translation: CASSQEDNEQFF. The chain couples TRBV3-1 to TRBJ2-1; D is uncertain. Germline V lookup: CDR1 LGHDT, CDR2 YNNKEL (reference sequence). V lost 3 bases to trimming and J lost 5 bases, with 5 bases between them. This CDR3 has 12 residues.

Regarding this clonotype: At one end, the junction sequence differs from germline, possibly due to a read error. The chain joins TRBV5-5 to TRBJ2-1, with 8 nucleotides matching TRBD2. This CDR3 contains 16 residues. The V gene's germline CDR1 is SGHKS and CDR2 YYEKEE (reference sequence). This CDR3 reads CVSSLESGGGYNEQFF. The DNA for the CDR3 is TGTGTCAGCAGCTTGGAAAGTGGCGGGGGGTACAATGAGCAGTTCTTC. The full variable domain, with the rest looked up from reference TRBV5-5 and TRBJ2-1, is DAGVTQSPTHLIKTRGQQVTLRCSPISGHKSVSWYQQVLGQGPQFIFQYYEKEERGRGNFPDRFSARQFPNYSSELNVNALLLGDSALYLCVSSLESGGGYNEQFFGPGTRLTVL.

The rearrangement uses TRBV7-8 and TRBJ2-7; D is unclear. V shed 0 bases and J shed 0 bases, with 18 bases lying between them. CDR1 SGHVS and CDR2 FQNEAQ come from the germline V gene. CDR3 length equals 18 residues. CDR3 protein: CASSLAPSRLVLSYEQYF. In DNA, the CDR3 is TGTGCCAGCAGCTTAGCACCAAGCCGGCTAGTACTCTCCTACGAGCAGTACTTC.

This clonotype was seen at least ten times. V usage is TRBV9 and J usage is TRBJ1-1; D uncertain. V was clipped by 4 bases and J by 1 base, with 8 bases between them. The germline CDR1 and CDR2 sequences are SGDLS and YYNGEE. The CDR3 spans 13 residues. The DNA of the CDR3 is TGTGCCAGCAGCTTGAAGTGGAACACTGAAGCTTTCTTT. This sequence encodes CASSLKWNTEAFF. The full variable domain, completed using reference TRBV9 and TRBJ1-1, is DSGVTQTPKHLITATGQRVTLRCSPRSGDLSVYWYQQSLDQGLQFLIQYYNGEERAKGNILERFSAQQFPDLHSELNLSSLELGDSALYFCASSLKWNTEAFFGQGTRLTVV.

In its sample, this clonotype was seen many times. This chain links TRBV7-6 with TRBJ1-4, with 8 bases lining up with TRBD1. CDR3 length: 14 amino acids. CDR1 is SGHVS and CDR2 is FNYEAQ in the germline V gene. Germline trimming cut 4 bases from V and 10 bases from J; bases unmatched to any gene: 8. The CDR3 protein is CASSSGTGPGKLFF. The CDR3 nucleotides read TGTGCCAGCAGCTCCGGGACAGGCCCCGGAAAACTGTTTTTT.

This clonotype has only a few counts. The rearrangement links TRBV4-1 to TRBJ1-1; a possible D gene is TRBD1 (6 bases). CDR1 is MGHRA, CDR2 YSYEKL, per germline. Trimming pared 0 bases from V and 1 base from J, leaving 12 bases between. The CDR3 is 16 residues long. The CDR3 reads CASSQEVRGANTEAFF. The CDR3 DNA is TGCGCCAGCAGCCAAGAGGTTAGGGGGGCGAACACTGAAGCTTTCTTT.

This clonotype was seen at least ten times. The CDR3 DNA follows: TGCGCCAGCAGCTTACAAAGCACAGATACGCAGTATTTT. Its protein product is CASSLQSTDTQYF. The chain employs TRBV4-1 and TRBJ2-3, with D unclear. V lost 5 bases and J lost 0, with 6 bases in between. CDR1 is MGHRA, CDR2 YSYEKL, per germline. This CDR3 is 13 amino acids long.

The V gene is TRBV5-6, the J gene TRBJ2-1, with 12 bases matching TRBD2. The germline V gene encodes CDR1 SGHDT and CDR2 YYEEEE. The CDR3 contains 14 residues. J gave up 6 bases and V 3 bases, and 1 base lay outside the gene matches. CDR3 bases: TGTGCCAGCAGCTCGACTAGCGGGAGCAATGAGCAGTTCTTC. Its protein is CASSSTSGSNEQFF.

CDR3 nucleotide sequence: TGTGCCTGGAGTGAGGGCGCATCGGCAGGTTCCAATCAGCCCCAGCATTTT. Its translation is CAWSEGASAGSNQPQHF. The rearrangement links TRBV30 to TRBJ1-5, with D hard to call. The germline CDR1 and CDR2 sequences are GTSNPN and SVGIG (reference sequence). The length of the CDR3 is 17 residues. V shed 1 base and J shed 3 bases, with 19 bases lying between them.

This clonotype appeared many times. The chain carries TRBV9 and TRBJ1-3; D ambiguous. Looked up from germline, CDR1 is SGDLS and CDR2 is YYNGEE. V lost 3 bases to trimming and J lost 3 bases, with 7 bases between them. This CDR3 has 13 amino acids. This chain's CDR3 is CASSGDNGNTIYF. The CDR3 DNA reads TGTGCCAGCAGCGGAGACAATGGAAACACCATATATTTT.

Comments on this clonotype: A much larger clone differs from this one at a single base, so this may be a read error. This is likely a read error, given that the CDR3 carries no conserved phenylalanine or tryptophan at its end. The rearrangement joins TRBV12-3 or TRBV12-4 to TRBJ1-2; no firm D call. The CDR3 is 13 residues long. The V and J ends lost 2 bases and 7 bases respectively, with 11 bases between them. The CDR3 nucleotides read TGTGCCAGCAGTTTATCCGATCCGGGTGGCTACACCGTC. The encoded protein is CASSLSDPGGYTV.

Regarding this clonotype: A clone one base away is much larger, so this may be a read error. Given the absence of the conserved phenylalanine or tryptophan at the CDR3 end, a read error is likely. The chain carries TRBV20-1 and TRBJ1-6, with 8 bases that match TRBD1. The ends lost 5 bases at V and 5 bases at J; junction bases unmatched: 5. The CDR3 is 14 residues long. Germline assignment: CDR1 DFQATT and CDR2 SNEGSKA (reference sequence). The CDR3 DNA is TGCAGTGCTGGGACAGGAGAAGATAATTCACCCCTCCACGTT. It encodes CSAGTGEDNSPLHV.

Worth noting for this clonotype: This may come from a read error, since a much larger clone is one base off. The chain is built from TRBV6-5 and TRBJ2-1; D is ambiguous. V was trimmed by 8 bases and J by 10 bases, leaving 15 bases between them. The CDR3 extends over 12 amino acids. Germline V gene sequence: CDR1 MNHEY, CDR2 SVGAGI. The CDR3 spells CASGLTVGEQFF. CDR3 DNA: TGTGCCAGCGGCCTAACGGTGGGGGAGCAGTTCTTC.

This clonotype was observed many times. V is TRBV9 and J is TRBJ2-3, with D perhaps TRBD2 (6 bases). The V end lost 0 bases, the J end lost 5 bases, and 13 bases lay between the germline ends. This CDR3 is built from 15 residues. CDR1 and CDR2 (germline): SGDLS, YYNGEE. CDR3 DNA sequence: TGTGCCAGCAGCGTAGGCGGCGGGGTCGGAGATACGCAGTATTTT. It is translated as CASSVGGGVGDTQYF.

A remark on this clonotype: One end of the junction varies from germline; a read error may be responsible. This sequence joins TRBV2 and TRBJ2-3, with a tentative D call TRBD2 (5 bases). Germline V gives CDR1 SNHLY, CDR2 FYNNEI. The CDR3 has 16 residues. CDR3 protein: CAGSEARKNRGDTQYF. The CDR3 bases are TGTGCCGGCAGTGAAGCCCGAAAAAACCGGGGAGATACGCAGTATTTT.

To note about this clonotype: A single base separates this from a much larger clone, so it may be a read error. V usage is TRBV25-1 and J usage is TRBJ2-7, with D unclear. V lost 5 bases and J lost 2, with 10 bases in between. Germline V gene lookup returns CDR1 MGHDK and CDR2 SYGVNS. This CDR3 has 13 residues. Written as DNA, the CDR3 is TGTGCCAGCAGTAAGTCAGCAGCCTACGAGCAGTACTTC. It is translated as CASSKSAAYEQYF.

This clonotype was detected many times. J is TRBJ1-2 and V is TRBV5-1, with TRBD1 identical over 9 bases. V shed 4 bases and J 1 base; nucleotides not matched to a gene: 8. This CDR3 has 16 residues. Looked up from germline, CDR1 is SGHRS and CDR2 is YFSETQ. CDR3: CASSRGTGTGNYGYTF. The CDR3 nucleotides read TGCGCCAGCAGCCGGGGGACAGGGACTGGTAACTATGGCTACACCTTC.

This clonotype has ten or more counts. The CDR3 DNA sequence: TGTGCCAGCAAGGAGCGGGGCAATGAGCAGTTCTTC. Amino acid sequence: CASKERGNEQFF. This rearrangement joins TRBV27 to TRBJ2-1; 7 bases fit TRBD2. CDR3 length: 12 residues. Per the germline V gene, CDR1 is MNHEY and CDR2 is SMNVEV (reference sequence). V lost 7 bases to trimming and J lost 6 bases; unmatched junction nucleotides: 3.

The V and J genes are TRBV20-1 and TRBJ1-5; possibly TRBD1 for D (5 bases). V dropped 4 bases and J dropped 5 bases, with 18 bases sitting between them. The V gene's germline CDR1 is DFQATT and CDR2 SNEGSKA (reference sequence). This CDR3 contains 15 residues. CDR3 amino acids: CSAKVLGRQDQPQHF. The CDR3 nucleotides read TGCAGTGCTAAGGTACTGGGGCGGCAGGATCAGCCCCAGCATTTT.

To note about this clonotype: Being one base from a much bigger clone, this may be a read error. The CDR3: CASREMGGNPGDEQFF. In nucleotides, the CDR3 is TGTGCCAGCAGGGAAATGGGGGGGAATCCTGGGGATGAGCAGTTCTTC. The chain recombines TRBV6-1 with TRBJ2-1; the match to TRBD2 covers 7 bases. CDR1 and CDR2 (germline): MNHNS, SASEGT. J was trimmed by 8 bases and V by 6 bases; bases with no gene match: 16. This CDR3 spans 16 amino acids.

Ten or more counts support this clonotype. This rearrangement joins TRBV10-3 to TRBJ2-1; 10 bases map to TRBD2. The ends lost 4 bases at V and 5 bases at J; junction bases unmatched: 2. CDR1 ENHRY and CDR2 SYGVKD come from the germline V gene. The CDR3 has 14 residues. The CDR3 DNA follows: TGTGCCATCAGTGGACTAGCGGGCAACAATGAGCAGTTCTTC. Residues: CAISGLAGNNEQFF.

The chain carries TRBV28 and TRBJ2-2, with 8 bases fitting TRBD1. V lost 3 bases to trimming and J lost 8 bases; unmatched junction nucleotides: 5. Germline CDR1 MDHEN, CDR2 SYDVKM. This CDR3 has 14 amino acids. The CDR3 sequence: CASSFQGARGELFF. The CDR3 DNA reads TGTGCCAGCAGTTTTCAGGGGGCGCGAGGGGAGCTGTTTTTT.

The rearrangement links TRBV27 to TRBJ1-6; 8 bases are shared with TRBD1. The CDR3 runs to 17 residues. Germline V gene data show CDR1 as MNHEY and CDR2 as SMNVEV (reference sequence). Losses at the gene ends were 4 bases for V and 9 bases for J; bases not matched to a gene: 14. In nucleotides, the CDR3 is TGTGCCAGCAGTTCCACTCCGACAGGGGAGTATGGTTCACCCCTCCACTTT. It translates to CASSSTPTGEYGSPLHF.

At least ten counts were recorded for this clonotype. The chain recombines TRBV4-1 with TRBJ1-2; D is unresolved. V was pared by 0 bases and J by 5 bases, with 13 bases between. The CDR3 is 15 residues long. Germline V gives CDR1 MGHRA, CDR2 YSYEKL. As DNA, the CDR3 is TGCGCCAGCAGCCAAGAGGAAGCCCCCGGGTATGGCTACACCTTC. This encodes CASSQEEAPGYGYTF.